This T cell receptor (beta chain) was captured in a study of blood T cell repertoires in COVID-19. For the study at large: COVID-19 samples, acute and convalescent, were from the United States, Italy and Spain. Sample material is recorded as cDNA or gDNA derived from T cells, B-cell-depleted T cells, or PBMCs.

The authors' processing: It was from reference gene primer amplification that nucleated cell counts were estimated. Repertoires were generated with immunoSEQ multiplex PCR, while TCRdb's copy carries only in-frame clones and drops some. For V, J and clone size, that table is used; D and trimming come from the DNA. Among 250,000 to 300,000 clones listed, 85% were seen once. The germline CDR1 and CDR2 sequences are SGHDN and FVKESK. The CDR3 runs to 16 residues. Trimming at V came to 4 bases and at J to 5 bases, leaving 9 bases not matched to a gene. The sequenced sample consisted of peripheral blood. This clonotype was sampled from a man aged 50 or older with active or convalescent COVID-19. This chain joins TRBV14 and TRBJ2-7; 12 nucleotides line up with TRBD1. CDR3 loop: CASSPWDRGLLDEQYF. DNA of the CDR3: TGTGCCAGCAGCCCCTGGGACAGGGGGCTCCTGGACGAGCAGTACTTC.